The 12 T cell receptor beta chains below come from one sample, sequenced in a study of T cell repertoires in ileal Crohn's disease. Sequencing used immunoSEQ multiplex PCR; TCRdb keeps in-frame clones, though not all of them. The data contain 4,000 to 6,000 clones, approximately 80% of them seen just once; the ten biggest clones take up around 12%. Sequences were obtained from ileal tissue. These receptor sequences come from an adult with Crohn's disease.

V is TRBV29-1 and J is TRBJ2-1; TRBD2 aligns across 14 bases. CDR1 is SQVTM and CDR2 is ANQGSEA in the germline V gene. Trimming removed 3 bases from V and 4 bases from J; junction bases left unmatched: 5. The CDR3 contains 16 residues. CDR3 nucleotide sequence: TGCAGCGTTGAGGGATGGACTAGCGGGGGGTACAATGAGCAGTTCTTC. Protein: CSVEGWTSGGYNEQFF.

V gene TRBV19 combines with J gene TRBJ1-1; TRBD1 aligns across 12 bases. The V segment lost 6 bases and the J segment 4 bases; nucleotides outside the gene matches: 12. This CDR3 is 17 amino acids long. Germline V lookup: CDR1 LNHDA, CDR2 SQIVND (reference sequence). The CDR3 DNA reads as TGTGCCAGTAGGCGTGTCCCGGGACAGGGGGCGCCCACTGAAGCTTTCTTT. Its translation is CASRRVPGQGAPTEAFF.

This chain links TRBV23-1 with TRBJ2-2, with D tentatively TRBD2 (6 bases). TRBV23-1 counts as an open reading frame of uncertain function. V lost 3 bases, J lost 7 bases, and 18 bases lay in between. The CDR3 covers 16 residues. The CDR3 DNA reads TGCGCCAGCAGTCAGGATATGTCGGGGGATCACGGGGAGCTGTTTTTT. This gives the protein CASSQDMSGDHGELFF.

The chain joins TRBV30 to TRBJ1-5, with 7 nucleotides matching TRBD1. CDR3 size: 16 residues. The J segment lost 3 bases and the V segment lost 3 bases, leaving 11 bases of the junction unmatched. In germline, CDR1 is GTSNPN, CDR2 SVGIG (reference sequence). CDR3 protein: CAWRIPRDSLNQPQHF. In DNA form, the CDR3 reads TGTGCCTGGAGGATTCCCCGGGACAGCCTCAATCAGCCCCAGCATTTT.

V gene TRBV5-5 combines with J gene TRBJ2-3; 7 nucleotides line up with TRBD1. Germline V gene sequence: CDR1 SGHKS, CDR2 YYEKEE (reference sequence). The CDR3 has 16 residues. V shed 4 bases, J shed 0 bases, and the junction held 8 bases outside the gene matches. DNA of the CDR3: TGTGCCAGCAGCCCGGGACAGTACCCTAGCACAGATACGCAGTATTTT. Amino acids: CASSPGQYPSTDTQYF.

For the CDR3, the DNA is TGCGCCAGCAGCTGGAGCGGGGTCGCCTCCTATGGCTACACCTTC. Protein: CASSWSGVASYGYTF. The chain is built from TRBV5-1 and TRBJ1-2; D uncertain. Looked up from germline, CDR1 is SGHRS and CDR2 is YFSETQ. Trimming left V 3 bases short and J 4 bases short, with 16 bases between. The CDR3 loop spans 15 amino acids.

A few counts support this clone. Other nucleotide sequences from this sample produce the same CDR3. The V and J genes are TRBV7-7 and TRBJ2-6, with D unresolved. CDR3 length equals 13 residues. Germline V CDR1 and CDR2: SSHAT, FNYEAQ (reference sequence). V was trimmed by 10 bases and J by 1 base, leaving 8 bases between them. CDR3 region: CAIAESGANVLTF. The CDR3 region has the DNA TGTGCCATCGCGGAATCTGGGGCCAACGTCCTGACTTTC.

This chain connects TRBV25-1 to TRBJ2-5, with D perhaps TRBD1 (6 bases). CDR3 size: 15 residues. Trimming stripped 8 bases from V and 4 bases from J, with 20 bases between. Germline-derived CDR1 and CDR2 are MGHDK and SYGVNS. The CDR3 coding sequence is TGTGCCAGCGGCGCCGGGACAACCTGGGGAGAGACCCAGTACTTC. It encodes CASGAGTTWGETQYF.

V usage is TRBV13 and J usage is TRBJ2-7, with TRBD2 as a possible D gene (7 bases). Per germline, CDR1 PRHDT and CDR2 FYEKMQ (reference sequence). The V end lost 8 bases, the J end lost 4 bases, and 12 bases lay between the germline ends. CDR3 size: 12 residues. The DNA of the CDR3 is TGTGCCAGCCGGGGGGCTTCGTACGAGCAGTACTTC. This encodes CASRGASYEQYF.

This clone was counted a few times. The rearrangement links TRBV9 to TRBJ2-5; TRBD2 matches 8 bases. In germline, CDR1 is SGDLS, CDR2 YYNGEE. The CDR3 is 15 amino acids. Trimming cost V 1 base and J 11 bases; bases outside gene matches: 13. CDR3 loop: CASSVTPRGAGEQYF. The CDR3 nucleotides read TGTGCCAGCAGCGTAACCCCGAGGGGAGCGGGAGAGCAGTACTTC.

The rearrangement links TRBV10-3 to TRBJ2-3, with D hard to call. Germline CDR1 ENHRY, CDR2 SYGVKD. This CDR3 comprises 15 residues. V was clipped by 4 bases and J by 1 base, with 12 bases between them. The CDR3 nucleotides read TGTGCCATCAGTGTGACGCAAGAGGGCACAGATACGCAGTATTTT. Protein sequence: CAISVTQEGTDTQYF.

Regarding this clone: The same CDR3 can be traced to other DNA sequences in this sample. This chain links TRBV15 with TRBJ2-3, with 7 nucleotides matching TRBD1. The CDR3 runs to 18 residues. Trimming took 5 bases from V and 6 from J; bases not matched to a gene: 20. Germline V gene lookup returns CDR1 LNHNV and CDR2 YYDKDF (reference sequence). DNA for the CDR3: TGTGCCACCAGCCGGCGAAGCCCGACCAGGGGGAGTTTTGATACGCAGTATTTT. This encodes CATSRRSPTRGSFDTQYF.